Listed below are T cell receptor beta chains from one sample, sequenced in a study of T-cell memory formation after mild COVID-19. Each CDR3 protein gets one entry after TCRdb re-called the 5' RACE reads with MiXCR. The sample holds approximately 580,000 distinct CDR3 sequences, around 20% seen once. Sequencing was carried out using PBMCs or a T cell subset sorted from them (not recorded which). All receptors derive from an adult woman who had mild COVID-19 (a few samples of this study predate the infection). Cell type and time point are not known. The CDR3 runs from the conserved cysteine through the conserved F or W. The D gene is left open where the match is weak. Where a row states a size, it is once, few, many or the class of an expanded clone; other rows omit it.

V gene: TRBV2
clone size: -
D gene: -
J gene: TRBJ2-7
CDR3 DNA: TGTGCCAGCAGACCCTGGGACTACGAGCAGTACTTC
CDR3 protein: CASRPWDYEQYF

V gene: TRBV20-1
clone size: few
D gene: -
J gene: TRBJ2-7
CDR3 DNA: TGCAGTGCTAGAGTGACAGGTCGTAACTACGAGCAGTACTTC
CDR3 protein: CSARVTGRNYEQYF

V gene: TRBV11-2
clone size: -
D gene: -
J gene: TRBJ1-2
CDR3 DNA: TGTGCCAGCAGCTTCCGCCAGGGCCCCTATGGCTACACCTTC
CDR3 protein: CASSFRQGPYGYTF

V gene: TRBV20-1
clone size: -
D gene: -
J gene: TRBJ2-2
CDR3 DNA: TGCAGTGCTACGATCCAGGGACGCTTGAACACCGGGGAGCTGTTTTTT
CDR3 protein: CSATIQGRLNTGELFF

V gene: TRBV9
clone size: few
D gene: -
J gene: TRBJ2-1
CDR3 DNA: TGTGCCAGCAGCGTGGGCGGGGGCAACTACAATGAGCAGTTCTTC
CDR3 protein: CASSVGGGNYNEQFF

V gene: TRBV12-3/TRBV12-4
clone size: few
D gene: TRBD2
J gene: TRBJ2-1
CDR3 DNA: TGTGCCAGCAGCCCTGGACTAGCGGGACGCGCCTACAATGAGCAGTTCTTC
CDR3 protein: CASSPGLAGRAYNEQFF

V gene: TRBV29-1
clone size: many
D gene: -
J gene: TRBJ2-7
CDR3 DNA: TGCAGCGTTGAAAGCCCAGGTTCCTCCTACGAGCAGTACTTC
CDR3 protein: CSVESPGSSYEQYF

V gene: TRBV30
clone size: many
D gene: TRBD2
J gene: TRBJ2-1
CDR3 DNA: TGTGCCTGGAGTGTATATCCTAGCGGGAGGGATGAGCAGTTCTTC
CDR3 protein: CAWSVYPSGRDEQFF

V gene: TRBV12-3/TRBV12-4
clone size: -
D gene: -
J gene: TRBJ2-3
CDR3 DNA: TGTGCCAGCATCCCCCCAAACTCAGATACGCAGTATTTT
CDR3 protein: CASIPPNSDTQYF

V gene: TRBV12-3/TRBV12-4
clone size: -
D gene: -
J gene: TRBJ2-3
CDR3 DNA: TGTGCCAGCAGTTGGTCCCGGGGCAGCACAGATACGCAGTATTTT
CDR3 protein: CASSWSRGSTDTQYF

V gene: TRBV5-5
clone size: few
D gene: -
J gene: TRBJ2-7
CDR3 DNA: TGTGCCAGCTTCCTCGGCCGATCACCCCACGAGCAGTACTTC
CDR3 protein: CASFLGRSPHEQYF

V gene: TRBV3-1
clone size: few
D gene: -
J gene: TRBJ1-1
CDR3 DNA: TGTGCCAGCAGCCAACCCCGGCTTGGGGGCAACACTGAAGCTTTCTTT
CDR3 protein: CASSQPRLGGNTEAFF

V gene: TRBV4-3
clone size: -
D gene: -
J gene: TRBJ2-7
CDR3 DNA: TGCGCCAGCAGCCAAGGCGCAGGGGCCAATAAATTCGAGCAGTACTTC
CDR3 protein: CASSQGAGANKFEQYF

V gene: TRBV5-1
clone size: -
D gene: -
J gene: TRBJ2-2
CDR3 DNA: TGCGCCAGCAGCTTGAAGACCGGGGAGCTGTTTTTT
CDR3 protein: CASSLKTGELFF

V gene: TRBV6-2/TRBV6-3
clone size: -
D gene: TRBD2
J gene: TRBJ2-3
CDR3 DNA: TGTGCCAGCAGTTCCCCCCGGACTAGCGGAGGCACAGATACGCAGTATTTT
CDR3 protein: CASSSPRTSGGTDTQYF

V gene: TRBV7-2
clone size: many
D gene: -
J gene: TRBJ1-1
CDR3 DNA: TGTGCCAGCAGCTTACTACAGTTGAACACTGAAGCTTTCTTT
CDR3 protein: CASSLLQLNTEAFF

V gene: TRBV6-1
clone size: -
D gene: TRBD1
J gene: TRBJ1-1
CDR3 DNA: TGTGCCAGCAGTGTGACAGGGGGCGCTTCCACTGAAGCTTTCTTT
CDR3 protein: CASSVTGGASTEAFF

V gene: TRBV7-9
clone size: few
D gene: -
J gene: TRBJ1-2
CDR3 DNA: TGTGCCAGCAGCTTGAGTCTGCAGTCCTATGGCTACACCTTC
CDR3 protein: CASSLSLQSYGYTF

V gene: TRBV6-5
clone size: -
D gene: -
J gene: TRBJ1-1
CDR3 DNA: TGTGCCAGCAGCACTGGGTCAGGTGGAGCTTTCTTT
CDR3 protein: CASSTGSGGAFF

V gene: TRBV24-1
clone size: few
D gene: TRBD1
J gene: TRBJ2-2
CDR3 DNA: TGTGCCACCAGTGATGTCCCGGACAGGGGAAGGCTCACCGGGGAGCTGTTTTTT
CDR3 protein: CATSDVPDRGRLTGELFF

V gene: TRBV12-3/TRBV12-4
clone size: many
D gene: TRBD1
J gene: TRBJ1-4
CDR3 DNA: TGTGCCAGCAGGCGATTGGGACAGGACACTATCCTTGCAACTAATGAAAAACTGTTTTTT
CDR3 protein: CASRRLGQDTILATNEKLFF

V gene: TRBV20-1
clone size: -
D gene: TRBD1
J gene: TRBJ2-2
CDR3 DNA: TGCAGTGCGCCCGACAGGGGTGGTACCGGGGAGCTGTTTTTT
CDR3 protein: CSAPDRGGTGELFF

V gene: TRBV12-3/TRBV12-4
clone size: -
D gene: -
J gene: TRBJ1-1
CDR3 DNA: TGTGCCAGCAGTCCTGGAAGTCCGATGAACACTGAGGCTTTCTTT
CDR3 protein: CASSPGSPMNTEAFF

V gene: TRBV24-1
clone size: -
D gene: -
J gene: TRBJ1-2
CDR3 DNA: TGTGCCACCAGTGACCCCGGGACACCTAACTATGGCTACACCTTC
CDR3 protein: CATSDPGTPNYGYTF

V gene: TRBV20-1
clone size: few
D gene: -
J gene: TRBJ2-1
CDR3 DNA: TGCAGTGCTAGTACCCCGTCAAGTGAGCAGTTCTTC
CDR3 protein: CSASTPSSEQFF

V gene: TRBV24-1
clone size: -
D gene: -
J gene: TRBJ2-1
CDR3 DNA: TGTGCCACCAGTGTCCAGTCCCCCAATGAGCAGTTCTTC
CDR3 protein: CATSVQSPNEQFF

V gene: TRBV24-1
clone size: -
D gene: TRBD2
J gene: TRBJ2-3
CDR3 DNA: TGTGCCACCAGTGATGTCCCGGGACTAGCAACTAGCACAGATACGCAGTATTTT
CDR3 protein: CATSDVPGLATSTDTQYF